This T cell receptor beta chain originates from a study of blood T cell repertoires in COVID-19. Here immunoSEQ multiplex PCR was the method, and the copy in TCRdb shows in-frame clones only, minus some. The sample lists roughly 200,000 clones; about 77% were seen once. This TCR derives from a woman aged 80 or over with active or convalescent COVID-19. Sequencing was done on a sample of peripheral blood.

CDR3 protein: CAISESIGTTYGNTIYF. CDR3 DNA: TGTGCCATCAGTGAGTCGATCGGGACTACTTATGGAAACACCATATATTTT. The V and J genes are TRBV10-3 and TRBJ1-3, with a tentative D call TRBD1 (5 bases). This CDR3 has 17 residues. V was shortened by 0 bases and J by 3 bases, with 15 bases between the two germline ends. Germline V lookup: CDR1 ENHRY, CDR2 SYGVKD.